Following are 29 T cell receptor beta chains from one sample sequenced in a study of blood T cell repertoires in COVID-19. This table comes from immunoSEQ multiplex PCR, and its TCRdb copy is limited to in-frame clones, with some not included. The table lists 20,000 to 25,000 clones, roughly 75% of them singletons. What was sequenced was peripheral blood. The receptors come from a human donor in a cohort sampled during active or convalescent COVID-19.

The rearrangement joins TRBV6-5 to TRBJ2-5; 11 nucleotides line up with TRBD2. V dropped 6 bases and J dropped 2; count of bases not matched to a gene: 2. The CDR3 has 14 residues. Germline V gene lookup returns CDR1 MNHEY and CDR2 SVGAGI. CDR3: CASRTSGGQETQYF. CDR3 nucleotide sequence: TGTGCCAGCAGAACTAGCGGGGGACAAGAGACCCAGTACTTC.

CDR3 sequence reads: CASSSTNRETQYF. In nucleotides, the CDR3 is TGTGCCAGCAGCTCCACTAACCGAGAGACCCAGTACTTC. The rearrangement joins TRBV7-2 to TRBJ2-5; D remains ambiguous. The CDR3 is 13 amino acids. CDR1 and CDR2 from the germline V gene are SGHTA and FQGNSA. Trimming stripped 4 bases from V and 4 bases from J, with 10 bases between.

DNA for the CDR3: TGTGCCAGTAGTATAGAGAGAGGGGGGGAGCTGTTTTTT. Translated: CASSIERGGELFF. The chain is built from TRBV19 and TRBJ2-2; D may be TRBD2 (5 bases). Trimming took 0 bases from V and 8 from J, leaving 7 bases between them. CDR1 and CDR2 from the germline V gene are LNHDA and SQIVND (reference sequence). The CDR3 is 13 amino acids.

This clone was recorded a few times. The chain combines TRBV6-1 with TRBJ1-1; TRBD1 matches at 7 bases. Germline trimming cut 3 bases from V and 1 base from J; bases unmatched to any gene: 5. This CDR3 is 15 amino acids long. Germline V CDR1 and CDR2: MNHNS, SASEGT. The CDR3 bases are TGTGCCAGCAGTGACGATGGGACAGAGAACACTGAAGCTTTCTTT. Its protein is CASSDDGTENTEAFF.

By sample share, this clone is medium-sized (0.01 to 0.1%). This chain links TRBV6-2 or TRBV6-3 with TRBJ1-2; 12 positions match TRBD1. In germline, CDR1 is MNHEY, CDR2 SVGEGT. Trimming cost V 5 bases and J 13 bases; bases outside gene matches: 11. The CDR3 consists of 14 residues. CDR3 sequence: CASSHRDRGPDPTF. CDR3 sequence (DNA): TGTGCCAGCAGTCACCGGGACAGGGGGCCCGATCCCACCTTC.

The CDR3 region has the DNA TGTGCCAGCAGAAGCGGGGCCCGCTCCTACAATGAGCAGTTCTTC. Amino acids: CASRSGARSYNEQFF. This chain links TRBV6-5 with TRBJ2-1; 7 nucleotides align to TRBD2. V lost 6 bases to trimming and J lost 0 bases; unmatched junction nucleotides: 5. The CDR3 sequence is 15 residues long. The germline CDR1 and CDR2 sequences are MNHEY and SVGAGI.

The table lists this clone with a few counts. The chain employs TRBV2 and TRBJ2-2; no firm D call. Trimming removed 8 bases from V and 7 bases from J, with 14 bases in between. CDR3 length: 13 amino acids. Germline-derived CDR1 and CDR2 are SNHLY and FYNNEI. CDR3 DNA: TGTGCCAGCTCCGGGTCCTCCGTCGGGGAGCTGTTTTTT. This translates into CASSGSSVGELFF.

The chain uses TRBV28 and TRBJ2-7; TRBD2 agrees at 8 bases. V lost 6 bases, J lost 5 bases, and 6 bases stayed unmatched. CDR1 is MDHEN and CDR2 is SYDVKM in the germline V gene. CDR3 length: 13 residues. The CDR3 sequence is CASSPGAGDEQYF. The CDR3 bases are TGTGCCAGCAGCCCAGGAGCGGGAGACGAGCAGTACTTC.

This clone qualifies as medium-sized. The rearrangement joins TRBV18 to TRBJ2-3; 8 bases align to TRBD2. With 3 bases clipped from V and 5 bases from J, the junction kept 4 bases outside the gene matches. The CDR3 length is 14 residues. The germline gives CDR1 KGHSH, CDR2 LQKENI. The CDR3: CASSPSGSGDTQYF. In nucleotides, the CDR3 is TGTGCCAGCTCACCCAGCGGGAGTGGAGATACGCAGTATTTT.

V is TRBV4-1 and J is TRBJ1-2, with D possibly TRBD1 on 5 matching bases. The CDR3 is 13 residues long. V lost 1 base, J lost 8 bases, and 11 bases lay in between. Germline lookup yields CDR1 MGHRA and CDR2 YSYEKL. Here the CDR3 reads CASSQAGARGYTF. In DNA form, the CDR3 reads TGCGCCAGCAGCCAAGCTGGGGCGAGGGGCTACACCTTC.

The rearrangement links TRBV30 to TRBJ2-3; 10 positions match TRBD2. The CDR3 is 17 amino acids. Germline V gene data show CDR1 as GTSNPN and CDR2 as SVGIG (reference sequence). The ends lost 2 bases at V and 4 bases at J; junction bases unmatched: 12. The CDR3 loop is CAWSPRTSGIRADTQYF. DNA of the CDR3: TGTGCCTGGAGTCCCCGAACTAGCGGGATACGGGCAGATACGCAGTATTTT.

CDR3 coding DNA: TGCGCCAGCAGCCAAACCTCGGACAGGGAGGACGAAAAACTGTTTTTT. This codes for CASSQTSDREDEKLFF. The chain has TRBV4-1 and TRBJ1-4; 8 bases match TRBD1. Trimming removed 2 bases from V and 8 bases from J; junction bases left unmatched: 10. This CDR3 is 16 amino acids long. From germline, CDR1 is MGHRA and CDR2 YSYEKL.

This clone was detected many times. The V gene is TRBV19, the J gene TRBJ2-1; TRBD1 is a possible D gene (5 bases). Germline V gives CDR1 LNHDA, CDR2 SQIVND (reference sequence). V shed 1 base and J shed 7 bases, with 14 bases lying between them. This CDR3 region has 15 residues. As DNA, the CDR3 is TGTGCCAGTAGTATAGTAAGGGCCCGGACAAATGAGCAGTTCTTC. This codes for CASSIVRARTNEQFF.

This sequence joins TRBV7-2 and TRBJ2-7; D gene uncertain. V was pared by 3 bases and J by 0 bases, with 9 bases between. The CDR3 loop spans 14 amino acids. Germline CDR1 and CDR2: SGHTA and FQGNSA. The CDR3 region has the DNA TGTGCCAGCAGCTTCGCAGGCCACTCCTACGAGCAGTACTTC. It encodes CASSFAGHSYEQYF.

By share of the sample, this clone is medium-sized. This chain uses TRBV7-6 with TRBJ1-4; perhaps TRBD1 as D (6 bases). The germline V gene encodes CDR1 SGHVS and CDR2 FNYEAQ. V was shortened by 6 bases and J by 0 bases, with 14 bases between the two germline ends. The length of the CDR3 is 16 residues. The CDR3 spells CASSLQGYPTNEKLFF. The DNA for the CDR3 is TGTGCCAGCAGTCTTCAGGGGTACCCAACTAATGAAAAACTGTTTTTT.

The chain employs TRBV9 and TRBJ2-2; 7 bases line up with TRBD2. The CDR3 has 15 amino acids. J was trimmed by 1 base and V by 6 bases; bases with no gene match: 6. Germline lookup yields CDR1 SGDLS and CDR2 YYNGEE. The CDR3 here is CASTLREGNTGELFF. CDR3 nucleotide sequence: TGTGCCAGCACCCTCAGGGAGGGGAACACCGGGGAGCTGTTTTTT.

The V and J genes are TRBV7-4 and TRBJ2-7, with TRBD2 matching over 9 bases. V lost 7 bases and J lost 2; bases outside the gene matches: 9. The length of the CDR3 is 15 residues. Germline CDR1 is SGHVT and CDR2 is SQSDAQ. CDR3 coding DNA: TGTGCCAGCAAGAATCAGGTAGCGGGGGCCTACGAGCAGTACGTC. Translated, it gives CASKNQVAGAYEQYV.

V gene TRBV5-4 combines with J gene TRBJ2-2; D remains ambiguous. Per germline, CDR1 SGHNT and CDR2 YYREEE (reference sequence). The germline V and J ends were trimmed by 2 bases and 3 bases, with 11 bases remaining between them. The CDR3 runs 15 residues. CDR3 residues: CASSLGGHYTGELFF. CDR3 bases: TGTGCCAGCAGCTTAGGCGGCCACTACACCGGGGAGCTGTTTTTT.

The chain recombines TRBV18 with TRBJ2-7; 8 bases map to TRBD1. Germline CDR1 reads KGHSH; CDR2 reads LQKENI. The trim removed 3 bases at V and 4 bases at J, leaving 8 bases unmatched. The CDR3 runs 15 residues. The CDR3 region is CASSPGQGVLYEQYF. The CDR3 region has the DNA TGTGCCAGCTCACCCGGACAGGGAGTTTTGTACGAGCAGTACTTC.

V and J are TRBV29-1 and TRBJ2-1; a possible D gene is TRBD1 (5 bases). V was cut by 6 bases and J by 5 bases, with 5 bases left in between. Germline CDR1 is SQVTM and CDR2 is ANQGSEA. This CDR3 has 10 amino acids. In nucleotides, the CDR3 is TGCAGCGTAGGGGACAATGAGCAGTTCTTC. Translated, it gives CSVGDNEQFF.

The chain links TRBV5-1 to TRBJ1-1; D may be TRBD1 (5 bases). The V gene's germline CDR1 is SGHRS and CDR2 YFSETQ. CDR3 length equals 15 residues. V was pared by 0 bases and J by 5 bases, with 14 bases between. The CDR3 here is CASSLEAGGRTEAFF. CDR3 nucleotides: TGCGCCAGCAGCTTGGAGGCCGGGGGTCGAACTGAAGCTTTCTTT.

CDR3 loop: CASRPGLAVYEQYF. For the CDR3, the DNA is TGTGCCAGCAGACCAGGACTAGCGGTATACGAGCAGTACTTC. V usage is TRBV6-5 and J usage is TRBJ2-7; 10 nucleotides align to TRBD2. The CDR3 has 14 amino acids. Germline V CDR1 and CDR2: MNHEY, SVGAGI. V gave up 6 bases and J gave up 4 bases; unmatched junction bases: 6.

This chain joins TRBV7-9 and TRBJ2-5; possible D gene TRBD2, 5 bases. Trimming took off 3 bases at V and 5 bases at J, with 7 bases between the two ends. Germline CDR1 SEHNR, CDR2 FQNEAQ (reference sequence). CDR3 length equals 12 residues. CDR3 region: CASSFLAETQYF. Written as DNA, the CDR3 is TGTGCCAGCAGCTTTCTAGCCGAGACCCAGTACTTC.

The chain has TRBV6-6 and TRBJ2-2; TRBD1 matches 10 bases. V gave up 6 bases and J gave up 4 bases; unmatched junction bases: 2. The CDR3 is made up of 14 amino acids. Germline CDR1 MNHNY, CDR2 SVGAGI (reference sequence). CDR3: CASRWTGGTGELFF. Here the CDR3 DNA reads TGTGCCAGCAGATGGACAGGGGGCACCGGGGAGCTGTTTTTT.

The V and J genes are TRBV4-1 and TRBJ1-3; TRBD1 matches at 7 bases. This CDR3 spans 15 amino acids. Germline V gives CDR1 MGHRA, CDR2 YSYEKL. V lost 1 base, J lost 8 bases, and 8 bases stayed unmatched. CDR3 in DNA: TGCGCCAGCAGCCAAGTACAGGGGTTGAAGGACACCATATATTTT. It codes for CASSQVQGLKDTIYF.

The genes are TRBV7-8 and TRBJ1-1; possibly TRBD1 for D (6 bases). V lost 1 base to trimming and J lost 5 bases, with 11 bases between them. This CDR3 has 14 residues. Germline values: CDR1 SGHVS, CDR2 FQNEAQ. The CDR3 loop reads CASSLVNRVTEAFF. The CDR3 region has the DNA TGTGCCAGCAGCTTAGTCAACAGGGTTACTGAAGCTTTCTTT.

This rearrangement joins TRBV30 to TRBJ1-4; 9 bases fit TRBD1. J lost 5 bases, V lost 3 bases, and 7 bases had no gene match. Germline V lookup: CDR1 GTSNPN, CDR2 SVGIG (reference sequence). CDR3 size: 15 residues. CDR3 loop: CAWSTQQGANEKLFF. CDR3 DNA sequence: TGTGCCTGGAGCACCCAACAGGGGGCAAATGAAAAACTGTTTTTT. The whole variable domain, remainder taken from reference TRBV30 and TRBJ1-4, is SQTIHQWPATLVQPVGSPLSLECTVEGTSNPNLYWYRQAAGRGLQLLFYSVGIGQISSEVPQNLSASRPQDRQFILSSKKLLLSDSGFYLCAWSTQQGANEKLFFGSGTQLSVL.

The chain uses TRBV2 and TRBJ2-3; D unclear. Germline V gene lookup returns CDR1 SNHLY and CDR2 FYNNEI. The CDR3 spans 12 residues. With 5 bases removed from V and 8 bases from J, the gap between germline ends came to 11 bases. The CDR3 region is CASSLYPSTQYF. The CDR3 DNA sequence: TGTGCCAGCAGTCTATATCCTTCTACGCAGTATTTT.

This clone was observed a few times. The V and J genes are TRBV27 and TRBJ2-1; D may be TRBD2 (7 bases). Trimming cost V 1 base and J 5 bases, with 12 bases left between them. Germline V gene lookup returns CDR1 MNHEY and CDR2 SMNVEV (reference sequence). The CDR3 loop spans 15 amino acids. DNA for the CDR3: TGTGCCAGCAGTTTATTAGGGGGGGGGCACAATGAGCAGTTCTTC. This gives the protein CASSLLGGGHNEQFF.